The 8 T cell receptor beta chains in this list originate from one sample, sequenced in a study of shared clonotypes between healthy human individuals. Assay used: immunoSEQ multiplex PCR; TCRdb lists only in-frame clones, some missing. The top ten hold 1.2% to 1.5% of the sample, which has about 1 million clones, 65% to 80% seen once. The specimen sequenced was memory CD4+ T cells sorted from blood. Subset denoted: CD45RA-negative fraction. The receptors stem from a man between 18 and 29 years old in good health.

This clone showed up just a few times. Other DNA sequences in this sample translate to the same CDR3. DNA of the CDR3: TGTGCCAGCAGCTCATACGCAACTAATGAAAAACTGTTTTTT. Translating it yields CASSSYATNEKLFF. J is TRBJ1-4 and V is TRBV7-2; D unclear. The CDR3 sequence is 14 residues long. Germline V gene sequence: CDR1 SGHTA, CDR2 FQGNSA. Trimming pared 4 bases from V and 0 bases from J, leaving 6 bases between.

This clone occurred once. The CDR3 sequence is CASSLVAGTFEAFF. The CDR3 DNA sequence: TGTGCCAGCAGCTTAGTGGCAGGAACCTTTGAAGCTTTCTTT. This chain connects TRBV7-9 to TRBJ1-1; no definite D call. The CDR3 contains 14 residues. The V gene lost 1 base and the J gene lost 7 bases, with 13 bases spanning the gap. CDR1 and CDR2 (germline): SEHNR, FQNEAQ (reference sequence).

CDR3: CASSSYGTTGDQETQYF. CDR3 nucleotides: TGTGCCAGCAGCTCCTACGGAACAACAGGGGACCAAGAGACCCAGTACTTC. The gene calls are TRBV11-2 and TRBJ2-5, with 7 bases lining up with TRBD1. Germline CDR1 is SGHAT and CDR2 is FQNNGV. The CDR3 is 17 amino acids. V gave up 4 bases and J gave up 0 bases; unmatched junction bases: 11.

The sample holds a few counts of this clone. Given a much more abundant clone one base away, this may be a read error. Other DNA sequences in this sample translate to the same CDR3. V is TRBV10-3 and J is TRBJ2-7; no clear D. This CDR3 spans 12 amino acids. Trimming stripped 0 bases from V and 3 bases from J, with 3 bases between. CDR1 ENHRY and CDR2 SYGVKD come from the germline V gene. DNA for the CDR3: TGTGCCATCAGTGAGTCGGGCTACGAGCAGTACTTC. It yields the protein CAISESGYEQYF.

The V and J genes are TRBV6-6 and TRBJ1-1; 9 nucleotides align to TRBD1. CDR1 MNHNY and CDR2 SVGAGI come from the germline V gene (reference sequence). CDR3 size: 15 residues. V gave up 2 bases and J gave up 3 bases; unmatched junction bases: 4. Here the CDR3 DNA reads TGTGCCAGCAGTTACCCACAGGGGGCGTACACTGAAGCTTTCTTT. This encodes CASSYPQGAYTEAFF.

The chain links TRBV9 to TRBJ2-1; a weak D match, TRBD1 (5 bases). Looked up from germline, CDR1 is SGDLS and CDR2 is YYNGEE. Trimming took 3 bases from V and 7 from J, leaving 17 bases between them. The CDR3 loop spans 15 amino acids. CDR3 sequence (DNA): TGTGCCAGCAGCGCAGGTCCCCCCAGGGTAAATGAGCAGTTCTTC. The encoded protein is CASSAGPPRVNEQFF.

The table lists this clone with a count of one. The chain uses TRBV7-8 and TRBJ1-4; D remains unclear. With 1 base removed from V and 7 bases from J, the gap between germline ends came to 10 bases. The CDR3 loop spans 14 amino acids. Germline V gives CDR1 SGHVS, CDR2 FQNEAQ. In nucleotides, the CDR3 is TGTGCCAGCAGCTTAGGCGGGAAGGGTGAAAAACTGTTTTTT. This gives the protein CASSLGGKGEKLFF.

A single count supports this clone. The J gene is TRBJ1-2, the V gene TRBV5-1, with D uncertain. V was pared by 0 bases and J by 4 bases, with 10 bases between. Germline V gives CDR1 SGHRS, CDR2 YFSETQ. CDR3 length equals 14 residues. The CDR3 loop is CASSLGEEGYGYTF. The CDR3, as DNA: TGCGCCAGCAGCTTGGGGGAGGAGGGCTATGGCTACACCTTC.